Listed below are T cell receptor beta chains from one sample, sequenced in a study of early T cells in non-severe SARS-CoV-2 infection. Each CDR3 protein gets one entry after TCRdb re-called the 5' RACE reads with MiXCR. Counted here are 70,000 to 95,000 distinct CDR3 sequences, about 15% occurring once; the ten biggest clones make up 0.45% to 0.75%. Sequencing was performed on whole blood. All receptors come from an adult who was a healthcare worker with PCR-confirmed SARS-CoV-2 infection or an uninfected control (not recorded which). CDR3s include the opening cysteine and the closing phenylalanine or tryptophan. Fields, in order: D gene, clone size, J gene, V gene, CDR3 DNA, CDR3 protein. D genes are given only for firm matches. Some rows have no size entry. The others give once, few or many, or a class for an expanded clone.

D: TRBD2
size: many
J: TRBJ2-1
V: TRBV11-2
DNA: TGTGCCAGCAGCTTGGCGGCTAGCGGAAACAATGAGCAGTTCTTC
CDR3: CASSLAASGNNEQFF

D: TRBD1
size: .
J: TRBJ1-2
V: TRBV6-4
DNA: TGTGCCAGCAGACCCAACTCCGGGACAGCCTATGGCTACACCTTC
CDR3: CASRPNSGTAYGYTF

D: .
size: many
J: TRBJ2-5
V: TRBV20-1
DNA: TGCAGTGCTCGCGGGATCGAAGAGACCCAGTACTTC
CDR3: CSARGIEETQYF

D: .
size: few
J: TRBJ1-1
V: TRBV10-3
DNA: TGTGCCATCCGCGGGGGCGCGGGTGTCACTGAAGCTTTCTTT
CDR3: CAIRGGAGVTEAFF

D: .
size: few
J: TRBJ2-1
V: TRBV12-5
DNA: TGTGCTAGTGCCTTACTAAGTCTCAATGAGCAGTTCTTC
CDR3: CASALLSLNEQFF

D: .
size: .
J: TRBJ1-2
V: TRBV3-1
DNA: TGTGCCAGCAGCCAACGCAGATCGAACTATGGCTACACCTTC
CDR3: CASSQRRSNYGYTF

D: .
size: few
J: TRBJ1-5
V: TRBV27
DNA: TGTGCCAGCAGTCCGCAAGACAACAATCAGCCCCAGCATTTT
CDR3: CASSPQDNNQPQHF

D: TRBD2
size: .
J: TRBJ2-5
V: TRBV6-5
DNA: TGTGCCAGCAGTTACCGGACTAGCGGGGAGATGGGAGAGACCCAGTACTTC
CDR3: CASSYRTSGEMGETQYF

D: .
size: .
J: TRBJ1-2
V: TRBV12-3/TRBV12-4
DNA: TGTGCCAGCAGTTTAGGGCAGAACTATGGCTACACCTTC
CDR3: CASSLGQNYGYTF

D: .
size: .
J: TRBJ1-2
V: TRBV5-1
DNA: TGCGCCAGCAGCTTGGAGATCCGGGGCCTTAACTATGGCTACACCTTC
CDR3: CASSLEIRGLNYGYTF

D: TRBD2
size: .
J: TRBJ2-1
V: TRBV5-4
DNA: TGTGCCAGCAGCGGGACTAGCGGGGGTCCCTTCTACAATGAGCAGTTCTTC
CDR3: CASSGTSGGPFYNEQFF